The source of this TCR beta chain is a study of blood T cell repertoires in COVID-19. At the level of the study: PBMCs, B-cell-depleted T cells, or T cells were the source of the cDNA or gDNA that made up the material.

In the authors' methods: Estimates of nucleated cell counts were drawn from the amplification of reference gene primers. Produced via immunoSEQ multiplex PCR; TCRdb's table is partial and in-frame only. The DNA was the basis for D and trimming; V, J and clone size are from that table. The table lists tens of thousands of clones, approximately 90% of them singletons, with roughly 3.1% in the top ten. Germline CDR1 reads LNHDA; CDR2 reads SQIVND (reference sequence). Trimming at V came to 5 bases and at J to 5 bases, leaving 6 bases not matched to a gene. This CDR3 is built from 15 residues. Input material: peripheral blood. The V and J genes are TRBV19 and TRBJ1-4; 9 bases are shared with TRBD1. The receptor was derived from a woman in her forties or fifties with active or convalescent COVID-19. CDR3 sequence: CASSVTGGRNEKLFF. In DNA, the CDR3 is TGTGCCAGTAGTGTTACAGGGGGCCGGAATGAAAAACTGTTTTTT.